Given below is one TCR beta chain in context. These data are taken from a study of blood T cell repertoires in COVID-19. Study at large: In each case, the material was cDNA or gDNA derived from T cells, B-cell-depleted T cells, or PBMCs.

The repertoire was sequenced with immunoSEQ multiplex PCR; TCRdb's copy has only in-frame clones and lacks some. This sample has approximately 220,000 clones; roughly four fifths occur once, and the top ten carry around 5%. The CDR3 is 13 residues long. V was shortened by 6 bases and J by 1 base, with 10 bases between the two germline ends. From germline, CDR1 is SQVTM and CDR2 ANQGSEA. The chain employs TRBV29-1 and TRBJ1-5, with D perhaps TRBD1 (6 bases). The sequence derives from an older woman with acute or convalescent COVID-19. Sequencing was performed on peripheral blood. The CDR3 protein is CSVAGQSNQPQHF. In DNA, the CDR3 is TGCAGCGTCGCCGGACAGAGCAATCAGCCCCAGCATTTT.